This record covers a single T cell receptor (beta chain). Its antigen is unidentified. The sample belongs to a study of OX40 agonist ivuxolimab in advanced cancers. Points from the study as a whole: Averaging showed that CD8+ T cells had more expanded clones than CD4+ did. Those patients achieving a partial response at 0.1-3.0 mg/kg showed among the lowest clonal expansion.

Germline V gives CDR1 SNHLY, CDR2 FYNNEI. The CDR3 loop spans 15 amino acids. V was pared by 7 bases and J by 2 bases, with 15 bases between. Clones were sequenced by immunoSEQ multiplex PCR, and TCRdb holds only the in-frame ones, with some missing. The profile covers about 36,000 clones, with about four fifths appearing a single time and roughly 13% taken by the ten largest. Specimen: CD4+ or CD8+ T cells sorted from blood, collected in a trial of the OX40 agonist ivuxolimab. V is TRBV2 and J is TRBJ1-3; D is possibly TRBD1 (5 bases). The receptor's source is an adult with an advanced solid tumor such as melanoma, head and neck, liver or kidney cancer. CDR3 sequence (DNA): TGTGCCAGCATCCCAGGACAACGTACTGGAAACACCATATATTTT. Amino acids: CASIPGQRTGNTIYF.